The rows below give T cell receptor beta chains drawn from one sample of a study of T cell responses to AZD1222 COVID-19 vaccine. Libraries were prepared by immunoSEQ multiplex PCR; TCRdb keeps only in-frame clonotypes and omits some of them. Of roughly 120,000 clones listed, around 92% are singletons. The source material was peripheral blood, sampled on day 0 of AZD1222 vaccination. These receptors came from an adult in good health. CDR3s include the opening cysteine and the closing phenylalanine or tryptophan. The D gene is left open where the match is weak. Clone size, where shown, is once, few, many, or a class for clones that have expanded.

clone size: .
J gene: TRBJ1-1
V gene: TRBV30
D gene: .
CDR3 DNA: TGTGCCTGGAGTCGGATAGGAACTGAAGCTTTCTTT
CDR3 protein: CAWSRIGTEAFF

clone size: once
J gene: TRBJ1-1
V gene: TRBV7-9
D gene: .
CDR3 DNA: TGTGCCAGCAGCTTTTCAGGGATCGGCACTGAAGCTTTCTTT
CDR3 protein: CASSFSGIGTEAFF

clone size: .
J gene: TRBJ2-7
V gene: TRBV19
D gene: TRBD1
CDR3 DNA: TGTGCCACCGGACAGGGTCCCTACGAGCAGTACTTC
CDR3 protein: CATGQGPYEQYF

clone size: .
J gene: TRBJ1-1
V gene: TRBV7-9
D gene: .
CDR3 DNA: TGTGCCAGCAGCTTAAACCAAAACACTGAAGCTTTCTTT
CDR3 protein: CASSLNQNTEAFF

clone size: .
J gene: TRBJ1-5
V gene: TRBV6-2/TRBV6-3
D gene: .
CDR3 DNA: TGTGCCAGCAGTTACGGAAGGTGGCAGTCGAATCAGCCCCAGCATTTT
CDR3 protein: CASSYGRWQSNQPQHF

clone size: .
J gene: TRBJ2-2
V gene: TRBV7-2
D gene: .
CDR3 DNA: TGTGCCAGCAGCTTACAAGCTCCGGCCGGGGAGCTGTTTTTT
CDR3 protein: CASSLQAPAGELFF

clone size: .
J gene: TRBJ1-2
V gene: TRBV3-1/TRBV3-2
D gene: .
CDR3 DNA: TGTGCCAGCAGCCTTAACACGAATCAAAGGGGCTACACCTTC
CDR3 protein: CASSLNTNQRGYTF

clone size: .
J gene: TRBJ1-3
V gene: TRBV9
D gene: .
CDR3 DNA: TGTGCCAGCAGCGAGGGGGATCTCGCTGGAAACACCATATATTTT
CDR3 protein: CASSEGDLAGNTIYF

clone size: .
J gene: TRBJ1-2
V gene: TRBV5-3
D gene: .
CDR3 DNA: TGTGCCGGAACTAGGGACTCTGAGGCGGCTAACTATGGCTACACCTTC
CDR3 protein: CAGTRDSEAANYGYTF

clone size: .
J gene: TRBJ2-1
V gene: TRBV7-9
D gene: TRBD1
CDR3 DNA: TGTGCCAGCAGCCAGAAGACAGGGGAAAACAATGAGCAGTTCTTC
CDR3 protein: CASSQKTGENNEQFF

clone size: .
J gene: TRBJ1-2
V gene: TRBV6-5
D gene: TRBD1
CDR3 DNA: TGTGCCAGCAGTTACTCGACGGACAGGGCGGGAGGCTACACCTTC
CDR3 protein: CASSYSTDRAGGYTF

clone size: .
J gene: TRBJ2-1
V gene: TRBV3-1/TRBV3-2
D gene: TRBD1
CDR3 DNA: TGTGCCAGCAGCCAACTAGTAGGGGGACAGGGTTGGAATGAGCAGTTCTTC
CDR3 protein: CASSQLVGGQGWNEQFF

clone size: .
J gene: TRBJ1-6
V gene: TRBV2
D gene: .
CDR3 DNA: TGTGCCAGCAGTGAAGTCAGGAATTCACCCCTCCACTTT
CDR3 protein: CASSEVRNSPLHF

clone size: once
J gene: TRBJ2-3
V gene: TRBV7-2
D gene: TRBD2
CDR3 DNA: TGTGCCAGCAGCTCACACCTTCGAGCGGGGGCCACAGATACGCAGTATTTT
CDR3 protein: CASSSHLRAGATDTQYF

clone size: .
J gene: TRBJ2-5
V gene: TRBV7-2
D gene: .
CDR3 DNA: TGTGCCAGCAGCTCGCGGACGGGAATACAAGAGACCCAGTACTTC
CDR3 protein: CASSSRTGIQETQYF

clone size: .
J gene: TRBJ2-7
V gene: TRBV7-6
D gene: TRBD1
CDR3 DNA: TGTGCCAGCAGCAGGGCGGCGGGACAGGGGGCCTACGAGCAGTACTTC
CDR3 protein: CASSRAAGQGAYEQYF

clone size: .
J gene: TRBJ2-5
V gene: TRBV6-2/TRBV6-3
D gene: .
CDR3 DNA: TGTGCCAGCAGTTCCTCGACAGGACAAGAGACCCAGTACTTC
CDR3 protein: CASSSSTGQETQYF

clone size: .
J gene: TRBJ2-1
V gene: TRBV13
D gene: .
CDR3 DNA: TGTGCCAGCAGGCGAGGGGGGACTGGCAATGAGCAGTTCTTC
CDR3 protein: CASRRGGTGNEQFF

clone size: .
J gene: TRBJ2-2
V gene: TRBV5-8
D gene: .
CDR3 DNA: TGTGCCAGATTGGGACATATGAACACCGGGGAGCTGTTTTTT
CDR3 protein: CARLGHMNTGELFF

clone size: .
J gene: TRBJ1-2
V gene: TRBV6-1
D gene: TRBD1
CDR3 DNA: TGTGCCAGCAGTGAGACAGGGTCGGATGGCTACACCTTC
CDR3 protein: CASSETGSDGYTF

clone size: once
J gene: TRBJ2-5
V gene: TRBV28
D gene: TRBD2
CDR3 DNA: TGTGCCAGCAGCTACGGGACTACATTTAAAGAGACCCAGTACTTC
CDR3 protein: CASSYGTTFKETQYF

clone size: .
J gene: TRBJ1-1
V gene: TRBV29-1
D gene: TRBD1
CDR3 DNA: TGCAGCGCTGTGACAGGGGGCACTGAAGCTTTCTTT
CDR3 protein: CSAVTGGTEAFF

clone size: .
J gene: TRBJ2-7
V gene: TRBV6-5
D gene: .
CDR3 DNA: TGTGCCAGCGCCAGGGGTTCGGGCGAGCAGTACTTC
CDR3 protein: CASARGSGEQYF

clone size: .
J gene: TRBJ1-1
V gene: TRBV7-7
D gene: .
CDR3 DNA: TGTGCCAGCAGCCGGACGGTGAACACTGAAGCTTTCTTT
CDR3 protein: CASSRTVNTEAFF

clone size: .
J gene: TRBJ1-1
V gene: TRBV7-2
D gene: .
CDR3 DNA: TGTGCCAGCAGCGCTGCACAGGGACGTACTGAAGCTTTCTTT
CDR3 protein: CASSAAQGRTEAFF

clone size: .
J gene: TRBJ1-2
V gene: TRBV7-2
D gene: .
CDR3 DNA: TGTGCCAGCAGCAAACCGATCGGGGGGCCTAGCTACACCTTC
CDR3 protein: CASSKPIGGPSYTF

clone size: .
J gene: TRBJ1-3
V gene: TRBV6-5
D gene: .
CDR3 DNA: TGTGCCAGCAGTTACGACGGGATGACTTCTGGAAACACCATATATTTT
CDR3 protein: CASSYDGMTSGNTIYF

clone size: once
J gene: TRBJ1-4
V gene: TRBV7-9
D gene: .
CDR3 DNA: TGTGCCAGCAGTCACCTAACAGGCTTAGGGGAGAGTGAAAAACTGTTTTTT
CDR3 protein: CASSHLTGLGESEKLFF

clone size: once
J gene: TRBJ2-1
V gene: TRBV29-1
D gene: .
CDR3 DNA: TGCAGCGTTGTAATACCAGGGACCTACAATGAGCAGTTCTTC
CDR3 protein: CSVVIPGTYNEQFF

clone size: .
J gene: TRBJ1-5
V gene: TRBV5-4
D gene: .
CDR3 DNA: TGTGCCAGCAGCCGGACACCGGATCAGCCCCAGCATTTT
CDR3 protein: CASSRTPDQPQHF

clone size: .
J gene: TRBJ2-7
V gene: TRBV5-6
D gene: .
CDR3 DNA: TGTGCCAGCAGCCCCCTGGCGGGTTACTACGAGCAGTACTTC
CDR3 protein: CASSPLAGYYEQYF

clone size: .
J gene: TRBJ2-3
V gene: TRBV28
D gene: TRBD2
CDR3 DNA: TGTGCCAGCAGTCCATGGGACTATAGTGGGACAGATACGCAGTATTTT
CDR3 protein: CASSPWDYSGTDTQYF

clone size: .
J gene: TRBJ1-1
V gene: TRBV15
D gene: TRBD1
CDR3 DNA: TGTGCCACCAGCAGAGCGGACAGGTTTCGGACTGAAGCTTTCTTT
CDR3 protein: CATSRADRFRTEAFF

clone size: .
J gene: TRBJ1-1
V gene: TRBV4-2
D gene: .
CDR3 DNA: TGTGCCAGCAGCCAAGAAGTTCAACAGAACACTGAAGCTTTCTTT
CDR3 protein: CASSQEVQQNTEAFF

clone size: .
J gene: TRBJ2-7
V gene: TRBV11-2
D gene: .
CDR3 DNA: TGTGCCAGCAGCCCCCCCGTCCTCTACGAGCAGTACTTC
CDR3 protein: CASSPPVLYEQYF

clone size: .
J gene: TRBJ2-1
V gene: TRBV18
D gene: TRBD2
CDR3 DNA: TGTGCCAGCTCACCAAGCCTAGCGGGAGGAAATGAGCAGTTCTTC
CDR3 protein: CASSPSLAGGNEQFF

clone size: .
J gene: TRBJ1-6
V gene: TRBV10-2
D gene: .
CDR3 DNA: TGCGCCAGTAATAATGGGGGGTACGGTTCACCCCTCCACTTT
CDR3 protein: CASNNGGYGSPLHF

clone size: .
J gene: TRBJ1-2
V gene: TRBV29-1
D gene: TRBD1
CDR3 DNA: TGCAGCGTTACCGGGACAGGGACTAATTATGGCTACACCTTC
CDR3 protein: CSVTGTGTNYGYTF

clone size: few
J gene: TRBJ2-7
V gene: TRBV6-5
D gene: .
CDR3 DNA: TGTGCCAGCAGTTACGGGCGGGATTCCTCCTACGAGCAGTACTTC
CDR3 protein: CASSYGRDSSYEQYF

clone size: .
J gene: TRBJ2-7
V gene: TRBV11-2
D gene: TRBD1
CDR3 DNA: TGTGCCAGCAGCTATGGACAGGACGACTACGAGCAGTACTTC
CDR3 protein: CASSYGQDDYEQYF

clone size: .
J gene: TRBJ2-7
V gene: TRBV11-2
D gene: TRBD2
CDR3 DNA: TGTGCCAGCAGCTCCTGGGGACTAGCGGGGGATTGGCAGTACTTC
CDR3 protein: CASSSWGLAGDWQYF

clone size: .
J gene: TRBJ2-7
V gene: TRBV29-1
D gene: TRBD1
CDR3 DNA: TGCAGCGTTGAAGGGACAGGGTCGAACGAGCAGTACTTC
CDR3 protein: CSVEGTGSNEQYF

clone size: .
J gene: TRBJ2-5
V gene: TRBV11-3
D gene: .
CDR3 DNA: TGTGCCAGCAGCTTAGGACCTGAAGAGACCCAGTACTTC
CDR3 protein: CASSLGPEETQYF

clone size: once
J gene: TRBJ1-2
V gene: TRBV19
D gene: TRBD1
CDR3 DNA: TGTGCCAGTAGTAGCGGTGTAGGGGGCGCCGCTGGCTACACCTTC
CDR3 protein: CASSSGVGGAAGYTF

clone size: .
J gene: TRBJ2-2
V gene: TRBV28
D gene: .
CDR3 DNA: TGTGCCAGCAGTTTTCTGGACCTGGCCGGGGAGCTGTTTTTT
CDR3 protein: CASSFLDLAGELFF

clone size: .
J gene: TRBJ1-2
V gene: TRBV5-5
D gene: .
CDR3 DNA: TGTGCCAGCAGCCCCTTCGGGGAAGGCTACACCTTC
CDR3 protein: CASSPFGEGYTF

clone size: .
J gene: TRBJ1-6
V gene: TRBV11-2
D gene: TRBD1
CDR3 DNA: TGTGCCAGCAGCCGGGACAGGTCAACGATTTATAATTCACCCCTCCACTTT
CDR3 protein: CASSRDRSTIYNSPLHF

clone size: few
J gene: TRBJ2-1
V gene: TRBV30
D gene: TRBD1
CDR3 DNA: TGTGCCTGGAGCACCGGGACAGGCCTACTTTACAATGAGCAGTTCTTC
CDR3 protein: CAWSTGTGLLYNEQFF

clone size: .
J gene: TRBJ1-1
V gene: TRBV6-2/TRBV6-3
D gene: .
CDR3 DNA: TGTGCCAGCAGTTTGACCTTGAACACTGAAGCTTTCTTT
CDR3 protein: CASSLTLNTEAFF

clone size: .
J gene: TRBJ2-1
V gene: TRBV6-2/TRBV6-3
D gene: .
CDR3 DNA: TGTGCCAGCAGTTACTGGCATGAGCAGTTCTTC
CDR3 protein: CASSYWHEQFF

clone size: few
J gene: TRBJ1-4
V gene: TRBV6-5
D gene: .
CDR3 DNA: TGTGCCAGCAGTCGACTCGGTGAAAAACTGTTTTTT
CDR3 protein: CASSRLGEKLFF

clone size: .
J gene: TRBJ1-6
V gene: TRBV9
D gene: .
CDR3 DNA: TGTGCCAGCAGCGTCGGTGGGCAGTATAATTCACCCCTCCACTTT
CDR3 protein: CASSVGGQYNSPLHF

clone size: once
J gene: TRBJ2-1
V gene: TRBV18
D gene: .
CDR3 DNA: TGTGCCAGCTCACCCGGGATCCGGGATGAGCAGTTCTTC
CDR3 protein: CASSPGIRDEQFF